The clone carrying this T cell receptor (beta chain) was seen once. Its specificity is not known. Extraction of RNA preceded its reverse transcription into cDNA, which served as the sequencing template. TCRdb keeps only in-frame clones here, not all; method: immunoSEQ multiplex PCR. The sample carries approximately 99,000 clones, around 59% recorded once. Isolation of CD4+ and CD8+ T cells from PBMCs was achieved by sorting. The record originates from a study of CD8+ T cells in alopecia areata. Germline assignment: CDR1 SGHAT and CDR2 FQDESV (reference sequence). CDR3 size: 15 residues. Trimming took off 1 base at V and 0 bases at J, with 9 bases between the two ends. Study conclusions and caveats: Clarity of TCR sharing across patients fell short of that in mice, possibly HLA-related. Normal scalp had lower clonality than lesional scalp, with alopecia totalis/universalis lesions showing this most strongly. Scalp sequencing also captures normal skin's resident alphabeta T cells.

Sequencing was performed on CD8+ T cells sorted from blood. The V gene is TRBV11-1, the J gene TRBJ1-1, with D tentatively TRBD1 (6 bases). This sequence was found in a human donor in good health. DNA for the CDR3: TGTGCCAGCAGCTTAGTGGGGGCCATGAACACTGAAGCTTTCTTT. It encodes CASSLVGAMNTEAFF. Using reference TRBV11-1 and TRBJ1-1 for the parts outside the CDR3, the full variable domain is EAEVAQSPRYKITEKSQAVAFWCDPISGHATLYWYRQILGQGPELLVQFQDESVVDDSQLPKDRFSAERLKGVDSTLKIQPAELGDSAMYLCASSLVGAMNTEAFFGQGTRLTVV.